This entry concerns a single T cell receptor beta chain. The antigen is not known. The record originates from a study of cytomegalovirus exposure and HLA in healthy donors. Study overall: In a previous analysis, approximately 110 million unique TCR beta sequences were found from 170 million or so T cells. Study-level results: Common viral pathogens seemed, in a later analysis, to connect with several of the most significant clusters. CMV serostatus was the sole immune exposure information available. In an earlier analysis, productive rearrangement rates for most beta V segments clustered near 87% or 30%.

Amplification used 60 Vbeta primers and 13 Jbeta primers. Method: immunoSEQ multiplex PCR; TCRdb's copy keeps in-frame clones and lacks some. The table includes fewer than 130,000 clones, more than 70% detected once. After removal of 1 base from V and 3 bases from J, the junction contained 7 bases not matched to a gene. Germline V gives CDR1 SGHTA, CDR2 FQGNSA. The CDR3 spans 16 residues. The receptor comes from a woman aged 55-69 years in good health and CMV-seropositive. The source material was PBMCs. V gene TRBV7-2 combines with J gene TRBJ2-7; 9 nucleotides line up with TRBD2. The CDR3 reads CASSLELAGFGYEQYF. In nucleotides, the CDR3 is TGTGCCAGCAGCTTAGAACTAGCGGGCTTCGGCTACGAGCAGTACTTC.